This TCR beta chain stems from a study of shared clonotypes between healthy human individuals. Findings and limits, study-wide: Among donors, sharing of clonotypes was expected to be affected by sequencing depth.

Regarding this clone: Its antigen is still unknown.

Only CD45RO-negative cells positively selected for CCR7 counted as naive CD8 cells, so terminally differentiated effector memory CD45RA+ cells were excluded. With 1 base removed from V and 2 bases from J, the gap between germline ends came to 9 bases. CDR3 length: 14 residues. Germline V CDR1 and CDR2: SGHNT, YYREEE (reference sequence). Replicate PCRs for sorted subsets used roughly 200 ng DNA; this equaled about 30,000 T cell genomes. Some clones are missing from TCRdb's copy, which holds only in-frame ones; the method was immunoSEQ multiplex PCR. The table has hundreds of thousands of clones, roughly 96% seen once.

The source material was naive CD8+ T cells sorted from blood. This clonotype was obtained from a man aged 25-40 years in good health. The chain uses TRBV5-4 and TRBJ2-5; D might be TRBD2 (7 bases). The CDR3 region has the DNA TGTGCCAGCAGCTTGAGGGGGGGGCAAGAGACCCAGTACTTC. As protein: CASSLRGGQETQYF.